This T cell receptor (beta chain) is from a study of response to subunit inactivated influenza vaccine. This clonotype was seen many times. What it binds is unknown. The CDR3 runs to 13 residues. Looked up from germline, CDR1 is SGDLS and CDR2 is YYNGEE. V was clipped by 0 bases and J by 1 base, with 4 bases between them. TCRdb re-derived calls from the RT-PCR reads in MiXCR, one entry per CDR3 protein. The data contain approximately 570,000 distinct CDR3 sequences, approximately 7.7% of them seen just once; the ten biggest clones take up 10% to 15%. Whole-study results and caveats: After each seasonal influenza vaccination, few new T cells are recruited, the authors suggested.

The chain joins TRBV9 to TRBJ2-5; D not certain. This sequence originates from a man between 45 and 75 years old who received an inactivated influenza vaccine. The material sequenced was PBMCs from blood, taken about 23 months after vaccination. CDR3 loop: CASSVGPQETQYF. The DNA of the CDR3 is TGTGCCAGCAGCGTAGGACCCCAAGAGACCCAGTACTTC. The full variable domain, rest sourced from reference TRBV9 and TRBJ2-5, is DSGVTQTPKHLITATGQRVTLRCSPRSGDLSVYWYQQSLDQGLQFLIQYYNGEERAKGNILERFSAQQFPDLHSELNLSSLELGDSALYFCASSVGPQETQYFGPGTRLLVL.